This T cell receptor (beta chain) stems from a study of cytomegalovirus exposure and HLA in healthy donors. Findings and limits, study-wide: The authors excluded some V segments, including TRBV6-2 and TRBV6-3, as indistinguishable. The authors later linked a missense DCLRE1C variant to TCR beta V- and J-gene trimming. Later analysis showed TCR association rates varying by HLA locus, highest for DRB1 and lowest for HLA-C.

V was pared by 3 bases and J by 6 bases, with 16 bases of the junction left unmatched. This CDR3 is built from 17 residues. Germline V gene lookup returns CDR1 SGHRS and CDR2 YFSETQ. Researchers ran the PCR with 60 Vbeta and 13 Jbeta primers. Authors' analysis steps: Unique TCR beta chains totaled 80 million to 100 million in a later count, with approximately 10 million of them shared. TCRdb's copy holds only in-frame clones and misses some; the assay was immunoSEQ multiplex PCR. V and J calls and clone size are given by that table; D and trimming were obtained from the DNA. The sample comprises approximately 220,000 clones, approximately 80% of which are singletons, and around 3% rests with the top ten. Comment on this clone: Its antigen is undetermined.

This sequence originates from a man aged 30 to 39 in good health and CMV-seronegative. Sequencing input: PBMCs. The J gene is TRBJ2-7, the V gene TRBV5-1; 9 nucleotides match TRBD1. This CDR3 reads CASSSQSMGTGFVEQYF. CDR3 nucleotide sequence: TGCGCCAGCAGCTCCCAATCTATGGGGACAGGGTTCGTCGAGCAGTACTTC.